A single sample gave rise to the 5 T cell receptor beta chains below, sequenced in a study of T cells in tumors after PD-1 blockade. This table comes from immunoSEQ multiplex PCR, and its TCRdb copy is limited to in-frame clones, with some not included. The data hold more than 50,000 clones, with approximately 74% observed a single time. The input for sequencing was PBMCs, taken after anti-PD-1 treatment. The receptors come from a human donor with basal cell carcinoma.

This chain links TRBV29-1 with TRBJ2-1; D gene unclear. Germline loops: CDR1 SQVTM, CDR2 ANQGSEA. The ends were cut back, 7 bases at V and 2 bases at J, with 6 bases in the middle. The CDR3 loop spans 11 amino acids. CDR3 DNA sequence: TGCAGCGCTCGGGCCTACAATGAGCAGTTCTTC. Translating gives CSARAYNEQFF.

This chain joins TRBV2 and TRBJ1-6; no definite D call. Germline-derived CDR1 and CDR2 are SNHLY and FYNNEI. CDR3 length: 16 amino acids. Trimming removed 5 bases from V and 10 bases from J, with 21 bases in between. The CDR3 bases are TGTGCCAGCAGTCGTCCCCCTGGGGAGAAGCAATCACCCCTCCACTTT. It specifies CASSRPPGEKQSPLHF.

This clone has a handful of counts. The chain joins TRBV15 to TRBJ2-7; perhaps TRBD1 as D (6 bases). Trimming pared 4 bases from V and 3 bases from J, leaving 10 bases between. The germline gives CDR1 LNHNV, CDR2 YYDKDF (reference sequence). This CDR3 is 13 amino acids long. CDR3 in amino acids: CATSMQQGYEQYF. For the CDR3, the DNA is TGTGCCACCAGCATGCAACAGGGCTACGAGCAGTACTTC.

This sequence joins TRBV3-1 (or the pseudogene TRBV3-2) and TRBJ2-7, with D possibly being TRBD2 (5 bases). CDR3 length equals 15 residues. Deletions cut 4 bases from V and 3 bases from J, with 16 bases between. Looked up from germline, CDR1 is LGHDT and CDR2 is YNNKEL (reference sequence). The CDR3 loop reads CASSLRGPKDYEQYF. The CDR3 nucleotides are TGTGCCAGCAGCCTCCGGGGTCCGAAGGACTACGAGCAGTACTTC.

J is TRBJ2-6 and V is TRBV9; 8 positions match TRBD1. The CDR3 has 18 residues. Germline lookup yields CDR1 SGDLS and CDR2 YYNGEE. V gave up 4 bases and J gave up 0 bases; unmatched junction bases: 9. CDR3 DNA: TGTGCCAGCAGCCCAAGGACAGGGTCGTTCTCTGGGGCCAACGTCCTGACTTTC. This codes for CASSPRTGSFSGANVLTF.